These T cell receptor beta chains were read from a single sample in a study of T cells after yellow fever vaccination. TCRdb processed the 5' RACE reads anew with MiXCR; each CDR3 protein has one entry. The sample consists of about 340,000 distinct CDR3 sequences, approximately 4% of them appearing once. The input for sequencing was PBMCs, taken 5 days after the yellow fever booster vaccination. These receptors all stem from a man aged 18 to 35 who received the YFV17D yellow fever vaccine. Both conserved end residues are part of each CDR3. Fields, in order: D gene, V gene, clone size, J gene, CDR3 protein, CDR3 DNA. D genes are given only for firm matches. Clone size is shown for a subset of rows, as once, few, many or a class of expanded clone.

D: -; V: TRBV5-1; size: -; J: TRBJ1-6; CDR3: CASSLGDVPNSPLHF; DNA: TGCGCCAGCAGCTTGGGGGACGTCCCTAATTCACCCCTCCACTTT
D: -; V: TRBV5-1; size: few; J: TRBJ2-4; CDR3: CASSLATEPKNIQYF; DNA: TGCGCCAGCAGCTTGGCGACAGAACCCAAAAACATTCAGTACTTC
D: TRBD1; V: TRBV19; size: -; J: TRBJ2-7; CDR3: CASSGTATSYEQYF; DNA: TGTGCCAGTAGCGGGACAGCCACTTCCTACGAGCAGTACTTC
D: -; V: TRBV5-1; size: few; J: TRBJ1-4; CDR3: CASSFGPSNEKLFF; DNA: TGCGCCAGCAGCTTTGGACCATCTAATGAAAAACTGTTTTTT
D: TRBD2; V: TRBV4-1; size: few; J: TRBJ2-3; CDR3: CASSEEPSGGTDTQYF; DNA: TGCGCCAGCAGCGAAGAACCTAGCGGGGGCACAGATACGCAGTATTTT
D: TRBD1; V: TRBV5-1; size: many; J: TRBJ1-1; CDR3: CASSVQGGDTEAFF; DNA: TGCGCCAGCAGCGTACAGGGGGGTGACACTGAAGCTTTCTTT
D: -; V: TRBV7-2; size: few; J: TRBJ2-3; CDR3: CASSPEGWFTDTQYF; DNA: TGTGCCAGCAGCCCCGAGGGGTGGTTCACAGATACGCAGTATTTT
D: -; V: TRBV20-1; size: -; J: TRBJ1-2; CDR3: CSARGRGQEHFNYGYTF; DNA: TGCAGTGCTAGAGGGCGAGGTCAGGAACACTTTAACTATGGCTACACCTTC
D: -; V: TRBV9; size: many; J: TRBJ2-1; CDR3: CASSARGDTSYNEQFF; DNA: TGTGCCAGCAGCGCCCGTGGGGACACCTCCTACAATGAGCAGTTCTTC
D: -; V: TRBV20-1; size: -; J: TRBJ2-1; CDR3: CSAPRGSNNEQFF; DNA: TGCAGTGCGCCCCGGGGCTCCAACAATGAGCAGTTCTTC
D: TRBD2; V: TRBV5-1; size: few; J: TRBJ2-3; CDR3: CASSLVGLAGEPRTDTQYF; DNA: TGCGCCAGCAGCTTGGTGGGACTAGCGGGGGAGCCGCGCACAGATACGCAGTATTTT
D: TRBD1; V: TRBV5-1; size: -; J: TRBJ1-1; CDR3: CASSLGTGDIEAFF; DNA: TGCGCCAGCAGCCTAGGGACAGGGGATATTGAAGCTTTCTTT
D: -; V: TRBV19; size: once; J: TRBJ2-6; CDR3: CASQLRPTVSGANVLTF; DNA: TGTGCCAGCCAGTTACGGCCTACCGTCTCTGGGGCCAACGTCCTGACTTTC
D: -; V: TRBV7-2; size: -; J: TRBJ1-2; CDR3: CASYQGSDYGYTF; DNA: TGTGCCAGTTACCAGGGTAGCGACTATGGCTACACCTTC
D: TRBD2; V: TRBV30; size: many; J: TRBJ2-3; CDR3: CAWSVAGGTDTQYF; DNA: TGTGCCTGGAGTGTAGCCGGGGGGACAGATACGCAGTATTTT
D: TRBD2; V: TRBV6-4; size: few; J: TRBJ2-3; CDR3: CASSEEREDTQYF; DNA: TGTGCCAGCAGTGAAGAGCGGGAAGATACGCAGTATTTT
D: -; V: TRBV7-2; size: many; J: TRBJ1-2; CDR3: CASSPTPYGYTF; DNA: TGTGCCAGCAGCCCGACCCCCTATGGCTACACCTTC
D: TRBD1; V: TRBV5-4; size: few; J: TRBJ2-1; CDR3: CASSLGDRDSGEQFF; DNA: TGTGCCAGCAGCTTGGGGGACAGGGATAGTGGAGAGCAGTTCTTC
D: -; V: TRBV7-9; size: few; J: TRBJ2-7; CDR3: CASSFGRGGPYEQYF; DNA: TGTGCCAGCAGCTTCGGCAGGGGAGGTCCCTACGAGCAGTACTTC
D: -; V: TRBV5-1; size: many; J: TRBJ1-3; CDR3: CASSPGSSGNTIYF; DNA: TGTGCCAGCAGCCCGGGGTCCTCTGGAAACACCATATATTTT
D: -; V: TRBV5-1; size: few; J: TRBJ1-2; CDR3: CASSGTGTIYGYTF; DNA: TGCGCCAGCAGTGGCACGGGCACGATCTATGGCTACACCTTC
D: -; V: TRBV4-3; size: few; J: TRBJ1-1; CDR3: CASRGGLNTEAFF; DNA: TGCGCCAGCCGTGGGGGCCTGAACACTGAAGCTTTCTTT
D: -; V: TRBV9; size: -; J: TRBJ2-3; CDR3: CASSDEGASTDTQYF; DNA: TGTGCCAGCAGCGACGAAGGGGCCAGCACAGATACGCAGTATTTT
D: -; V: TRBV7-2; size: -; J: TRBJ2-7; CDR3: CASSDLVGEQYF; DNA: TGTGCCAGCAGCGACCTTGTTGGCGAGCAGTACTTC
D: -; V: TRBV18; size: many; J: TRBJ1-1; CDR3: CASSRPGSEAFF; DNA: TGTGCCAGCTCAAGGCCGGGTTCTGAAGCTTTCTTT